A selection of T cell receptor beta chains follows, all from one sample in a study of blood T cell repertoires in COVID-19. The protocol was immunoSEQ multiplex PCR, while the TCRdb copy is restricted to in-frame clones and leaves out a portion. The sample carries approximately 100,000 clones, 86% recorded once. The source material was PBMCs or T cells enriched from blood (not recorded which). These receptors were obtained from a woman between 45 and 60 years old who had recovered from COVID-19. Each CDR3 is given with its conserved first and last residue. The D gene is left open where the match is weak. The size field is filled for only some rows; it gives once, few, many or a size class.

abundance	d_gene	v_gene	j_gene	CDR3aa	CDR3nt
NA	TRBD1	TRBV10-3	TRBJ1-1	CAISESRGRAEAFF	TGTGCCATCAGTGAGTCTAGGGGGCGGGCTGAAGCTTTCTTT
few	NA	TRBV10-3	TRBJ2-7	CAISDGAYEQYF	TGTGCCATCAGTGACGGGGCCTACGAGCAGTACTTC
NA	TRBD1	TRBV27	TRBJ1-4	CASSPGGGEKLFF	TGTGCCAGCAGCCCAGGGGGCGGCGAAAAACTGTTTTTT
NA	NA	TRBV7-8	TRBJ1-2	CASSLEEGFYGYTF	TGTGCCAGCAGCTTAGAGGAGGGTTTCTATGGCTACACCTTC
NA	TRBD1	TRBV4-1	TRBJ1-5	CASSQVGQSNQPQHF	TGCGCCAGCAGCCAAGTGGGACAGAGCAATCAGCCCCAGCATTTT
many	TRBD1	TRBV28	TRBJ1-1	CASHKTGRGTEAFF	TGTGCCAGCCATAAGACAGGGAGAGGCACTGAAGCTTTCTTT
NA	TRBD1	TRBV9	TRBJ1-1	CASSVADDRGQGAFF	TGTGCCAGCAGCGTTGCAGATGACAGGGGGCAGGGAGCTTTCTTT
NA	TRBD2	TRBV5-1	TRBJ2-3	CASSLVGRETADTQYF	TGCGCCAGCAGCTTGGTCGGGCGGGAGACCGCAGATACGCAGTATTTT
NA	NA	TRBV24-1	TRBJ2-5	CATSAHSGQETQYF	TGTGCCACCAGTGCCCACAGCGGACAAGAGACCCAGTACTTC
NA	NA	TRBV28	TRBJ2-1	CASSLSRGGLSYNEQFF	TGTGCCAGCAGTTTAAGTCGCGGGGGCCTATCCTACAATGAGCAGTTCTTC
NA	NA	TRBV6-1	TRBJ2-7	CASSEQQGGGHEQYF	TGTGCCAGCAGTGAGCAACAGGGTGGCGGCCACGAGCAGTACTTC
NA	NA	TRBV19	TRBJ1-4	CASSPRTGMGGKLFF	TGTGCCAGTAGTCCCCGGACGGGGATGGGCGGGAAACTGTTTTTT
NA	NA	TRBV18	TRBJ2-7	CASSPLPGTSTYEQYF	TGTGCCAGCTCACCACTTCCCGGGACATCGACCTACGAGCAGTACTTC
NA	TRBD1	TRBV5-1	TRBJ1-5	CASSLGTGSGQPQHF	TGCGCCAGCAGCTTGGGGACAGGGTCTGGTCAGCCCCAGCATTTT
NA	TRBD2	TRBV3-1/TRBV3-2	TRBJ2-7	CASSQSGRGPYEQYF	TGTGCCAGCAGCCAGAGCGGGAGAGGTCCCTACGAGCAGTACTTC
NA	TRBD2	TRBV6-4	TRBJ2-3	CASSEGLAFTDTQYF	TGTGCCAGCAGTGAGGGACTAGCGTTCACAGATACGCAGTATTTT
NA	TRBD1	TRBV5-1	TRBJ1-1	CASSLVGQGNTEAFF	TGCGCCAGCAGCTTGGTCGGACAGGGTAACACTGAAGCTTTCTTT
once	NA	TRBV30	TRBJ2-5	CAWRGHAGWCPRETQYF	TGTGCCTGGCGAGGGCATGCAGGTTGGTGCCCCCGGGAGACCCAGTACTTC
NA	NA	TRBV28	TRBJ1-2	CASSPGRGGYTF	TGTGCCAGCAGCCCTGGCCGAGGGGGCTACACCTTC
NA	TRBD2	TRBV7-9	TRBJ2-3	CASSLSKPGLGTDTQYF	TGTGCCAGCAGCTTATCAAAACCGGGACTAGGGACAGATACGCAGTATTTT
NA	NA	TRBV5-1	TRBJ1-2	CASSWAGKANYGYTF	TGCGCCAGCAGCTGGGCAGGGAAGGCTAACTATGGCTACACCTTC
few	TRBD1	TRBV2	TRBJ2-3	CASTGGDTQYF	TGTGCCAGCACAGGGGGAGATACGCAGTATTTT
NA	NA	TRBV2	TRBJ1-1	CASSERGGEAPNTEAFF	TGTGCCAGCAGCGAAAGGGGGGGAGAAGCACCAAACACTGAAGCTTTCTTT
NA	NA	TRBV24-1	TRBJ2-1	CATSAWGQGAHEQFF	TGTGCCACCAGTGCCTGGGGACAAGGCGCGCATGAGCAGTTCTTC
NA	TRBD1	TRBV5-1	TRBJ2-2	CASSSGTGFTGELFF	TGCGCCAGCAGCTCCGGGACAGGGTTCACCGGGGAGCTGTTTTTT
NA	NA	TRBV5-1	TRBJ2-5	CASSQGGDRGETQYF	TGCGCCAGCAGCCAAGGGGGGGATAGGGGAGAGACCCAGTACTTC
NA	NA	TRBV5-4	TRBJ2-5	CASSTRTDIQETQYF	TGTGCCAGCAGCACTCGGACAGATATCCAAGAGACCCAGTACTTC
NA	NA	TRBV28	TRBJ1-6	CASSRGNGSSYNSPLHF	TGTGCCAGCAGCCGGGGAAACGGGAGCTCCTATAATTCACCCCTCCACTTT
NA	NA	TRBV6-4	TRBJ2-1	CASISSHNEQFF	TGTGCCAGCATTTCGAGCCACAATGAGCAGTTCTTC
NA	TRBD1	TRBV28	TRBJ2-7	CASSPTLGTGALSSYEQYF	TGTGCCAGCAGTCCCACCCTTGGGACAGGGGCCCTTAGCTCCTACGAGCAGTACTTC
NA	NA	TRBV10-3	TRBJ2-7	CAISDPNSSYEQYF	TGTGCCATCAGTGATCCCAACAGCTCCTACGAGCAGTACTTC
NA	TRBD1	TRBV5-1	TRBJ2-3	CASSLDYRGPNTQYF	TGCGCCAGCAGCTTGGATTACAGGGGGCCCAATACGCAGTATTTT
NA	NA	TRBV3-1/TRBV3-2	TRBJ2-2	CASSQSRWRAGELFF	TGTGCCAGCAGCCAAAGCCGTTGGAGGGCCGGGGAGCTGTTTTTT
NA	TRBD2	TRBV7-3	TRBJ2-5	CASSPGTSGMETQYF	TGTGCCAGCAGCCCGGGGACTAGCGGGATGGAGACCCAGTACTTC
NA	NA	TRBV5-6	TRBJ2-5	CASSLLARETQYF	TGTGCCAGCAGCTTACTAGCACGGGAGACCCAGTACTTC
NA	NA	TRBV19	TRBJ1-5	CASSVNSNQPQHF	TGTGCCAGTAGTGTAAACAGCAATCAGCCCCAACATTTT
NA	NA	TRBV5-1	TRBJ2-1	CASRANGGHYNEQFF	TGCGCCAGCAGAGCAAACGGTGGACACTACAATGAGCAGTTCTTC
NA	NA	TRBV5-1	TRBJ1-1	CASSPGLVDTEAFF	TGCGCCAGCAGCCCAGGACTCGTCGACACTGAAGCTTTCTTT
NA	NA	TRBV20-1	TRBJ2-3	CSARGGGSQYF	TGCAGTGCCAGAGGGGGAGGATCGCAGTATTTT
NA	NA	TRBV5-4	TRBJ2-5	CASTLGANGQETQYF	TGTGCCAGCACCCTAGGGGCTAACGGACAAGAGACCCAGTACTTC
NA	TRBD1	TRBV27	TRBJ1-1	CASSPFRDRGRIEAFF	TGTGCCAGCAGCCCCTTCCGGGACAGGGGGAGGATTGAAGCTTTCTTT
once	NA	TRBV19	TRBJ2-3	CASSILGGQGFTDTQYF	TGTGCCAGTAGTATCCTGGGTGGCCAGGGGTTTACAGATACGCAGTATTTT
NA	NA	TRBV6-1	TRBJ1-6	CASSEGKVGRAYNSPLHF	TGTGCCAGCAGTGAAGGGAAGGTCGGCAGGGCCTATAATTCACCCCTCCACTTT
once	TRBD2	TRBV9	TRBJ2-3	CASSGRAGGEDTQYF	TGTGCCAGCAGCGGGAGAGCGGGGGGTGAGGATACGCAGTATTTT
once	TRBD2	TRBV9	TRBJ2-1	CASSVGGGLNNEQFF	TGTGCCAGCAGCGTAGGCGGGGGGCTCAACAATGAGCAGTTCTTC
NA	TRBD2	TRBV5-6	TRBJ2-1	CASSLTGTSANEQFF	TGTGCCAGCAGCTTGACCGGGACTAGCGCGAATGAGCAGTTCTTC
NA	NA	TRBV6-5	TRBJ1-1	CASRDTPEAFF	TGTGCCAGCAGGGACACCCCGGAAGCTTTCTTT
few	TRBD1	TRBV10-3	TRBJ2-7	CAISESEGQGRGVYEQYF	TGTGCCATCAGTGAGTCGGAGGGACAGGGGCGCGGAGTCTACGAGCAGTACTTC
NA	NA	TRBV10-3	TRBJ1-5	CAISERDMTQPQHF	TGTGCCATCAGTGAGCGGGACATGACTCAGCCCCAGCATTTT
NA	TRBD2	TRBV29-1	TRBJ2-1	CSVVSGMEQFF	TGCAGCGTTGTTAGCGGGATGGAGCAGTTCTTC
few	NA	TRBV3-1/TRBV3-2	TRBJ1-5	CASSQAFSNQPQHF	TGTGCCAGCAGCCAAGCTTTTAGCAATCAGCCCCAGCATTTT
few	NA	TRBV3-1/TRBV3-2	TRBJ2-6	CASSQSSGANVLTF	TGTGCCAGCAGCCAATCATCTGGGGCCAACGTCCTGACTTTC
NA	TRBD2	TRBV27	TRBJ2-7	CASSPLQTSGYSYEQYF	TGTGCCAGCAGTCCTCTCCAGACTAGCGGATATTCCTACGAGCAGTACTTC
many	NA	TRBV7-9	TRBJ1-2	CASSLGGAANYGYTF	TGTGCCAGCAGCTTAGGAGGCGCAGCTAACTATGGCTACACCTTC
NA	NA	TRBV5-1	TRBJ1-3	CASSQNSGNTIYF	TGCGCCAGCTCCCAAAACTCTGGAAACACCATATATTTT
NA	NA	TRBV10-3	TRBJ1-1	CAISDGGLNTEAFF	TGTGCCATCAGTGACGGGGGTCTGAACACTGAAGCTTTCTTT
NA	NA	TRBV11-3	TRBJ1-5	CASSRDIKNNQPQHF	TGTGCCAGCAGCCGGGACATTAAGAACAATCAGCCCCAGCATTTT
NA	NA	TRBV24-1	TRBJ2-3	CATSGGLSYTDTQYF	TGTGCCACCAGTGGGGGGCTCTCCTACACAGATACGCAGTATTTT
once	NA	TRBV12-3/TRBV12-4	TRBJ1-1	CASSRVDTEAFF	TGTGCCAGCAGTCGAGTGGACACTGAAGCTTTCTTT